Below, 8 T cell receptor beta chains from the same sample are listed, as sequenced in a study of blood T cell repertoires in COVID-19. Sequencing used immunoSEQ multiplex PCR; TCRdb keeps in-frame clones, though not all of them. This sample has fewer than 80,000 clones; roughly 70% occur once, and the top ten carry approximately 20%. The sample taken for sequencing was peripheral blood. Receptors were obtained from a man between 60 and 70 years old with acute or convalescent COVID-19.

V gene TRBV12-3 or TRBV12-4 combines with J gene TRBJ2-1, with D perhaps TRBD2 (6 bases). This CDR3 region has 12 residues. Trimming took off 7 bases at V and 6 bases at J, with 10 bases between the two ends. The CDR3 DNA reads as TGTGCCAGCACCGTGGGAGGCAATGAGCAGTTCTTC. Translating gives CASTVGGNEQFF.

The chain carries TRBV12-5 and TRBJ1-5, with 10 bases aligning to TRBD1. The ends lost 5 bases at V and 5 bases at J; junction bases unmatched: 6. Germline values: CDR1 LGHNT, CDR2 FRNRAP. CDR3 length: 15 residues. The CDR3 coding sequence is TGTGCTAGTGGTCCCCCCGGGACAGGGGATCAGCCCCAGCATTTT. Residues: CASGPPGTGDQPQHF.

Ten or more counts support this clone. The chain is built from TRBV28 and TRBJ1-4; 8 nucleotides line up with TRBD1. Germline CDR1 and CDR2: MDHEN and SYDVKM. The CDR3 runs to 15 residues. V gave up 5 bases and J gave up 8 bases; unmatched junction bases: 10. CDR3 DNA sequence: TGTGCCAGCAGTCCCCGGACAGGGTTTGACGAAAAACTGTTTTTT. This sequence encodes CASSPRTGFDEKLFF.

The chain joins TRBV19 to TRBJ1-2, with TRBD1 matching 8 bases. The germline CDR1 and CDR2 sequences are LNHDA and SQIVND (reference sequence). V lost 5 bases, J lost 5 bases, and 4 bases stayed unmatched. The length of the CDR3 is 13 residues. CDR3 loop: CASSRTGLYGYTF. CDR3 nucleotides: TGTGCCAGTAGTCGGACAGGGTTATATGGCTACACCTTC.

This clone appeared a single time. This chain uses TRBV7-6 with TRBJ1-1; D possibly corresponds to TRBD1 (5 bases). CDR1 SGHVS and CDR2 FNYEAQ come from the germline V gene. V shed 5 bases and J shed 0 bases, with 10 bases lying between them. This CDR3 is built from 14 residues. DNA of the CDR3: TGTGCCAGCAGCCTGACAGCCGTGAACACTGAAGCTTTCTTT. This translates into CASSLTAVNTEAFF.

This chain's CDR3 is CASSTDRIAVGDYGYTF. CDR3 DNA: TGTGCCAGTAGTACCGACAGGATAGCAGTCGGTGACTATGGCTACACCTTC. The chain combines TRBV19 with TRBJ1-2; D might be TRBD1 (6 bases). This CDR3 has 17 amino acids. Germline V lookup: CDR1 LNHDA, CDR2 SQIVND (reference sequence). The ends were cut back, 4 bases at V and 3 bases at J, with 21 bases in the middle.

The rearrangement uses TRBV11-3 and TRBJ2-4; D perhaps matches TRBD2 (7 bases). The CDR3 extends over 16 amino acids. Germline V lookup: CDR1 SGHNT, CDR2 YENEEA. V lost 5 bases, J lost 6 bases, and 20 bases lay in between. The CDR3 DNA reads TGTGCCAGCAGCCCAGTGGGGGGCTGGGGGGGAAACATTCAGTACTTC. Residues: CASSPVGGWGGNIQYF.

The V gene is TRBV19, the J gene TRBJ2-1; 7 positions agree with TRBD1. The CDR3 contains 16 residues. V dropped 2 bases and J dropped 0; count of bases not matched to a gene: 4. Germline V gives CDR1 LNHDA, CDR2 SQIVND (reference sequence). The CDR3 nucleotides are TGTGCCAGTAGTATACTACAGGGGCTCTCCTACAATGAGCAGTTCTTC. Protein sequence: CASSILQGLSYNEQFF.